This T cell receptor beta chain was documented in a study of T cell responses to AZD1222 COVID-19 vaccine. Details on this clone: Its antigen is currently unknown.

Some clones are missing from TCRdb's copy, which holds only in-frame ones; the method was immunoSEQ multiplex PCR. The repertoire holds approximately 74,000 clones, with nearly 85% as singletons. Germline V gene sequence: CDR1 LNHDA, CDR2 SQIVND (reference sequence). The V end lost 1 base, the J end lost 0 bases, and 10 bases lay between the germline ends. The CDR3 consists of 16 residues. Study findings and constraints: As reported, nearly half of all spike-specific TCRs target variant regions that are unmutated.

The clonotype originates from an adult in good health. The sample here was peripheral blood, taken on day 0 of AZD1222 vaccination. V gene TRBV19 combines with J gene TRBJ2-1; D perhaps matches TRBD2 (5 bases). The CDR3, as DNA: TGTGCCAGTAGTATAGGGACTCTTAGCTCCTACAATGAGCAGTTCTTC. Translating it yields CASSIGTLSSYNEQFF.